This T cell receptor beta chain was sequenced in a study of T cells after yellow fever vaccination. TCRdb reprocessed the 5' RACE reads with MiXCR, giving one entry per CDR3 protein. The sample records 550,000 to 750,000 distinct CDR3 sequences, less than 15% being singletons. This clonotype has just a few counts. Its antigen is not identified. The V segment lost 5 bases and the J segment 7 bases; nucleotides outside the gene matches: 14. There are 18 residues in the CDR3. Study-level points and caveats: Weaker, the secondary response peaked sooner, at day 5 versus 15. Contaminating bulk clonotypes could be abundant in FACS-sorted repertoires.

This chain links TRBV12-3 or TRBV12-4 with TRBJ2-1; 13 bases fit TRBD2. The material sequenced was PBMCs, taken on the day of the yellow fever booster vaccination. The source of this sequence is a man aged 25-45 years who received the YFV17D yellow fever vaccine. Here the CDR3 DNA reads TGTGCCAGCAGTGCGCCCTTGCCGGGACTAGCGGGACTAAATGAGCAGTTCTTC. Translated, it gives CASSAPLPGLAGLNEQFF.